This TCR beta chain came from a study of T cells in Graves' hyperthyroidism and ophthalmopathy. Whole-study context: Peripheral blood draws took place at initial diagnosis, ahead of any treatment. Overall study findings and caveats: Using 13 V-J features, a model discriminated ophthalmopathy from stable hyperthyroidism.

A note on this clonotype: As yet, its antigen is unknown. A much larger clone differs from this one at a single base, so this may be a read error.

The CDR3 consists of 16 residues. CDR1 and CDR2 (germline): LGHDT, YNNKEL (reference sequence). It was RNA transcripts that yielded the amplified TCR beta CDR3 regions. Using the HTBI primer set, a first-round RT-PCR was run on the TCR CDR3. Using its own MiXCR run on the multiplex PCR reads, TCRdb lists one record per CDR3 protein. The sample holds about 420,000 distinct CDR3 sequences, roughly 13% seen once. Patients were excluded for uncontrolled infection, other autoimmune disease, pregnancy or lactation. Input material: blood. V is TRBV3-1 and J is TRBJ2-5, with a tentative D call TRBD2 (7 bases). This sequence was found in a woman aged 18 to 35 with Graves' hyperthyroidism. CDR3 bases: TGTGGCAGCAGCCACGCGCTACGGGGGAGGGGGGAGACCCAGTACTTC. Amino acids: CGSSHALRGRGETQYF.